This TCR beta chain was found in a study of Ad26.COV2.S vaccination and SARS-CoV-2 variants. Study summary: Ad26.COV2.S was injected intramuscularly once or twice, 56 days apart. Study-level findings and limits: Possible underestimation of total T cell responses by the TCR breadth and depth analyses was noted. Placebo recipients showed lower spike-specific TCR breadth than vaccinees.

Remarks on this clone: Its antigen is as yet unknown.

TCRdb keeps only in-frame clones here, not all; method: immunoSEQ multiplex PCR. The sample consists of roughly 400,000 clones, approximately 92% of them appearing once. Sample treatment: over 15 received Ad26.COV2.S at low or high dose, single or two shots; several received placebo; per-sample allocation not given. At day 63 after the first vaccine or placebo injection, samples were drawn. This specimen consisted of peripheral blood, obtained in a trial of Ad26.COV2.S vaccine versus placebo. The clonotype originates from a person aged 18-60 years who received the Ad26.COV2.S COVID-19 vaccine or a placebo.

CDR3 residues: CSVLSGQAYEQYF. The CDR3 DNA sequence: TGCAGCGTTCTATCAGGCCAGGCGTACGAGCAGTACTTC. The chain combines TRBV29-1 with TRBJ2-7; no firm D call. V gave up 5 bases and J gave up 4 bases, with 15 bases separating them. This CDR3 has 13 amino acids. Germline CDR1 is SQVTM and CDR2 is ANQGSEA.